The rows below give T cell receptor beta chains drawn from one sample of a study of a mutant IDH1 vaccine in newly diagnosed glioma. Profiled with immunoSEQ multiplex PCR; TCRdb holds only in-frame clones, not every one. In the table there are 85,000 to 100,000 clones, about 90% of which are singletons. The sample in question was PBMCs, obtained from a glioma patient treated with radiotherapy, temozolomide or both. The receptors here all came from a woman in her 50s with glioma. Each CDR3 is given with its conserved first and last residue. D genes are given only for firm matches. Only part of the rows carry a size: once, few, many, or a class if the clone is expanded.

j_call d_call clone_size v_call cdr3_nt cdr3_aa
TRBJ2-1 - - TRBV9 TGTGCCAGCAGCCCCCGTCGGGGGCAGGCCAGAGACAATGAGCAGTTCTTC CASSPRRGQARDNEQFF
TRBJ1-6 - - TRBV6-6 TGTGCCAGCAGGAATCGACAGAATTCACCCCTCCACTTT CASRNRQNSPLHF
TRBJ2-5 - - TRBV18 TGTGCCAGCTCACCCTCTCAAGAGACCCAGTACTTC CASSPSQETQYF
TRBJ1-5 TRBD1 once TRBV6-6 TGTGCCAGCAGTTCGCAAACAGGGGGTCAGCCCCAGCATTTT CASSSQTGGQPQHF
TRBJ1-3 - - TRBV5-6 TGTGCCAGCAGAAAACAACAGAGAAACACCATATATTTT CASRKQQRNTIYF
TRBJ2-7 - - TRBV5-6 TGTGCCAGCAGCTTGTACGGCGGACTACAAGTCTCCTACGAGCAGTACTTC CASSLYGGLQVSYEQYF
TRBJ1-1 TRBD1 - TRBV6-5 TGTGCCAGCACCAGGGGGGGGAGGGTCACTGAAGCTTTCTTT CASTRGGRVTEAFF
TRBJ2-1 TRBD1 - TRBV19 TGTGCCAGTAGTATCGGGCAGGGGGTCTACAATGAGCAGTTCTTC CASSIGQGVYNEQFF
TRBJ2-7 - - TRBV7-9 TGTGCCAGCAGCTCCCGTGAGGTAACCTCCTACGAGCAGTACTTC CASSSREVTSYEQYF
TRBJ1-2 - - TRBV5-6 TGTGCCAGCAGCCCCGGATCCTATGGCTACACCTTC CASSPGSYGYTF
TRBJ1-6 - - TRBV5-1 TGCGCCAGCGCCGCTGCGGGGGCTAATTCACCCCTCCACTTT CASAAAGANSPLHF
TRBJ1-3 - - TRBV30 TGTGCCTGGAGAACAGCGGGAAGTAATCGGAACACCATATATTTT CAWRTAGSNRNTIYF
TRBJ2-1 TRBD2 once TRBV28 TGTGCCAGCAGGTGGGGCCGGACTAGCGGGAAACCCTTAGAGCAGTTCTTC CASRWGRTSGKPLEQFF
TRBJ1-4 TRBD1 - TRBV7-9 TGTGCCAGCAGTTACCGACAGGGCCCCAGTCCGGGCGAAAAACTGTTTTTT CASSYRQGPSPGEKLFF
TRBJ2-5 TRBD1 - TRBV30 TGTGCCTGGAGTGTACAGGGGGCAAGAGGAGAGACCCAGTACTTC CAWSVQGARGETQYF
TRBJ1-6 - few TRBV7-3 TGTGCCAGCAGCTTTTCCCCCCTCCACTTT CASSFSPLHF
TRBJ2-7 TRBD1 - TRBV27 TGTGCCAGCAGTTTGAGGGGACAGCTACTTTCCTACGAGCAGTACTTC CASSLRGQLLSYEQYF
TRBJ2-3 TRBD1 - TRBV6-5 TGTGCCAGCACCAGACAGGGTTCCCTCACAGATACGCAGTATTTT CASTRQGSLTDTQYF
TRBJ2-7 - few TRBV11-2 TGTGCCAGCAGCTTATCAGGGGCTAGTCGTTACGAGCAGTACTTC CASSLSGASRYEQYF
TRBJ2-1 - few TRBV5-1 TGCGCCAGCAGCTATGGGCAGGGCAATGAGCAGTTCTTC CASSYGQGNEQFF
TRBJ2-3 - - TRBV6-1 TGTGCCAGCAGTGAACGTGGCGGCACAGATACGCAGTATTTT CASSERGGTDTQYF
TRBJ2-3 TRBD1 - TRBV7-6 TGTGCCAGCAGCTTCGACAGGGGCGCAGATACGCAGTATTTT CASSFDRGADTQYF
TRBJ1-3 - - TRBV5-1 TGCGCCAGCAGAACCGGGAGGTCTACTGGAAACACCATATATTTT CASRTGRSTGNTIYF
TRBJ1-1 - - TRBV10-1 TGCGCCGGGCGCTTACAGGACGGAAACACTGAAGCTTTCTTT CAGRLQDGNTEAFF
TRBJ1-5 - - TRBV6-1 TGTGCCAGCAGTGAACACAATCAGCCCCAGCATTTT CASSEHNQPQHF
TRBJ2-7 - - TRBV19 TGTGCCAGCACCTCCCAGTACGAGCAGTACTTC CASTSQYEQYF
TRBJ1-3 - - TRBV2 TGTGCCAGCAGCGACAGGTCTGGAAACACCATATATTTT CASSDRSGNTIYF
TRBJ1-6 - - TRBV19 TGTGCCAGTAGCTCAGGCGCAGCTCTCAGCTCACCCCTCCACTTT CASSSGAALSSPLHF
TRBJ2-3 TRBD1 - TRBV5-5 TGTGCCAGCAGCTCTCAGGGGGACAGGGCAGATACGCAGTATTTT CASSSQGDRADTQYF
TRBJ2-1 - - TRBV19 TGTGCCAGTAGTATAGCGGCAGGTCCCAATGAGCAGTTCTTC CASSIAAGPNEQFF
TRBJ1-2 - - TRBV14 TGTGCCAGCAGCCAAGTGGAGGGGTGGAACTATGGCTACACCTTC CASSQVEGWNYGYTF
TRBJ2-1 - - TRBV5-1 TGCGCCAGCAGCTTGGCGGCGGGTGTCGACAATGAGCAGTTCTTC CASSLAAGVDNEQFF
TRBJ2-7 TRBD1 - TRBV28 TGTGCCAGCAGACTGACAGGGGGAGAATCCAACGAGCAGTACTTC CASRLTGGESNEQYF
TRBJ2-7 - - TRBV27 TGTGCCAGCAGTTCCGGGGTAGCGGTGTCCTACGAGCAGTACTTC CASSSGVAVSYEQYF
TRBJ1-2 - once TRBV5-1 TGCGCCAGCAGCTTGGAGGCAGGCGGAGGCTACACCTTC CASSLEAGGGYTF
TRBJ2-3 - - TRBV5-1 TGCGCCAGCAGCTTGGACCGGAGCACAGATACGCAGTATTTT CASSLDRSTDTQYF
TRBJ1-4 - - TRBV9 TGTGCCAGCAGCGTAGGCGAGGAGGGAAAACTGTTTTTT CASSVGEEGKLFF
TRBJ1-1 - - TRBV19 TGTGCCAGTACTACAGGGTACACTGAAGCTTTCTTT CASTTGYTEAFF
TRBJ2-7 TRBD1 - TRBV6-6 TGTGCCAGCACCGACAGGGGTCACGAGCAGTACTTC CASTDRGHEQYF
TRBJ2-2 - - TRBV11-3 TGTGCCAGCAGCCCCTTGAACACCGGGGAGCTGTTTTTT CASSPLNTGELFF
TRBJ2-7 - - TRBV28 TGTGCCAGCAGTTCCTCCACTCTGACAGGTCCCCACGAGCAGTACTTC CASSSSTLTGPHEQYF
TRBJ2-1 - - TRBV21-1 TGTGCCAGCAGCAAAGGCGGGAGGCCATCCTACAATGAGCAGTTCTTC CASSKGGRPSYNEQFF
TRBJ2-5 TRBD1 - TRBV27 TGTGCCAGCAGTTTCGGCCAGGGGGCGGCCCAGTACTTC CASSFGQGAAQYF
TRBJ2-5 - - TRBV15 TGTGCCACCAGCAGAGTTTGGGCCGCAGAGACCCAGTACTTC CATSRVWAAETQYF
TRBJ2-1 TRBD1 - TRBV14 TGTGCCAGCAGCCACGGGACAGGGGGCAGGAATGAGCAGTTCTTC CASSHGTGGRNEQFF
TRBJ1-6 - - TRBV30 TGTGCCTGGAGTTCAGGGGTCTCCTATAATTCACCCCTCCACTTT CAWSSGVSYNSPLHF
TRBJ2-7 - - TRBV5-1 TGCGCCAGCAGCTACATGGGGTACGAGCAGTACTTC CASSYMGYEQYF
TRBJ1-1 - - TRBV5-8 TGTGCCAGCAGCTGGACTGAAGCTTTCTTT CASSWTEAFF
TRBJ2-7 - - TRBV7-9 TGTGCCAGCAGCCCCGGGGGGGGACAGGGCTACGAGCAGTACTTC CASSPGGGQGYEQYF
TRBJ2-1 - - TRBV27 TGTGCCAGCAGTCGAAACAATGAGCAGTTCTTC CASSRNNEQFF
TRBJ1-5 - - TRBV30 TGTGCCTGGAGTGATTCTTTCAATCAGCCCCAGCATTTT CAWSDSFNQPQHF
TRBJ2-5 TRBD1 - TRBV29-1 TGCAGCGTCGCACAGGGGGCAGATCGAGAGACCCAGTACTTC CSVAQGADRETQYF
TRBJ2-7 TRBD2 - TRBV6-1 TGTGCCAGCAGTGAAAATTCGGGACTAGCCTACGAGCAGTACTTC CASSENSGLAYEQYF
TRBJ2-7 - - TRBV9 TGTGCCAGCAGCGTAGGAGGGGGGAAGGCCTACGAGCAGTACTTC CASSVGGGKAYEQYF
TRBJ2-7 TRBD2 - TRBV28 TGTGCCAGCAGTTATCTAGCGGGCGTCTACGAGCAGTACTTC CASSYLAGVYEQYF